A selection of T cell receptor beta chains follows, all from one sample in a study of beta chain features in type 1 diabetes. Data came from immunoSEQ multiplex PCR; TCRdb stores just in-frame clones and leaves some out. The sample yields fewer than 350,000 clones, about 15% seen once. The sequenced material came from naive CD4+ T cells from blood. The origin of the receptors is a man aged 18 to 29 with type 1 diabetes. CDR3s include the opening cysteine and the closing phenylalanine or tryptophan. D genes are given only for firm matches. Rows may omit the clone size; those that give it use once, few, many or a size class.

clone_size j_call d_call cdr3_length v_call cdr3_aa cdr3_nt
few TRBJ2-7 NA 12 TRBV6-6 CASSPRSYEQYF TGTGCCAGCAGCCCTCGCTCCTACGAGCAGTACTTC
NA TRBJ1-3 NA 15 TRBV5-4 CASSLLTSSGNTIYF TGTGCCAGCAGCTTGCTCACCAGCTCTGGAAACACCATATATTTT
NA TRBJ1-1 NA 13 TRBV19 CASSIPTGLRTFF TGTGCCAGTAGTATACCTACGGGGTTGAGAACTTTCTTT
NA TRBJ2-7 NA 15 TRBV19 CASSPKLGSLREQYF TGTGCCAGTAGCCCGAAACTAGGTTCCCTACGGGAGCAGTACTTC
few TRBJ1-5 NA 11 TRBV19 CAHLGLRPQHF TGTGCCCACCTGGGGCTGAGGCCCCAGCATTTT
few TRBJ2-6 TRBD1 19 TRBV9 CASSVTKDRGWAGANVLTF TGTGCCAGCAGCGTAACAAAAGACAGGGGGTGGGCTGGGGCCAACGTCCTGACTTTC
few TRBJ1-1 NA 17 TRBV7-2 CASSSRGRVGVNTEAFF TGTGCCAGCAGCTCCCGAGGGAGGGTGGGAGTGAACACTGAAGCTTTCTTT
few TRBJ2-2 NA 16 TRBV28 CASSSPGGTNTGELFF TGTGCCAGCAGTTCCCCCGGGGGGACAAACACCGGGGAGCTGTTTTTT
NA TRBJ2-7 NA 13 TRBV29-1 CSVRGRVTYEQYF TGCAGCGTTCGAGGCCGCGTAACCTACGAGCAGTACTTC
NA TRBJ2-5 TRBD2 15 TRBV28 CASSPGTSGGETQYF TGTGCCAGCAGCCCAGGGACTAGCGGTGGAGAGACCCAGTACTTC
NA TRBJ2-1 NA 13 TRBV9 CASSVAQGAKKFF NA
few TRBJ2-7 TRBD1 14 TRBV30 CAWSVGQGLYEQYF TGTGCCTGGAGTGTGGGACAGGGGTTGTACGAGCAGTACTTC
few TRBJ1-6 TRBD1 16 TRBV5-4 CASSLEGRGRDSPLHF TGTGCCAGCAGCTTGGAGGGTAGGGGGCGCGATTCACCCCTCCACTTT
NA TRBJ2-7 TRBD2 11 TRBV30 CSGGRVDEQYF TGTTCAGGAGGGAGGGTTGACGAGCAGTACTTC
NA TRBJ1-2 NA 16 TRBV4-3 CASSPQVLGQNYGYTF TGCGCCAGCAGCCCCCAGGTCCTCGGCCAAAACTATGGCTACACCTTC
NA TRBJ1-1 NA 14 TRBV6-6 CASSRTEANTEAFF TGTGCCAGCAGCCGGACAGAAGCGAACACTGAAGCTTTCTTT
NA TRBJ1-2 NA 12 TRBV29-1 CSVHSVNYGYTF TGCAGCGTTCATTCAGTCAACTATGGCTACACCTTC
NA TRBJ2-4 TRBD2 19 TRBV19 CASSIGGLAGVVAKNIQYF TGTGCCAGTAGTATTGGTGGACTAGCGGGAGTCGTTGCCAAAAACATTCAGTACTTC
few TRBJ2-5 NA 11 TRBV6-5 CASNNGGAQYF TGTGCCAGCAACAACGGAGGGGCCCAGTACTTC
few TRBJ2-7 NA 12 TRBV28 CASSSRAYEQYF TGTGCCAGCAGTTCACGAGCGTACGAGCAGTACTTC
few TRBJ1-2 NA 14 TRBV6-5 CASSYLGRDYGYTF TGTGCCAGCAGCTACCTTGGCAGGGACTATGGCTACACCTTC
NA TRBJ2-7 TRBD1 14 TRBV5-4 CASSPGQGPYEQYF TGTGCCAGCAGCCCGGGACAGGGCCCCTACGAGCAGTACTTC
NA TRBJ2-7 NA 15 TRBV4-3 CASSGLGAGSYEQYF TGCGCCAGCAGCGGCCTAGGCGCGGGCTCCTACGAGCAGTACTTC
NA TRBJ1-5 NA 13 TRBV7-8 CASSLDSYQPQHF TGTGCCAGCAGCTTAGACAGCTATCAGCCCCAGCATTTT
NA TRBJ2-1 TRBD2 17 TRBV7-6 CASSLFGRAGEFNEQFF TGTGCCAGCAGCTTATTCGGCAGGGCGGGAGAATTCAATGAGCAGTTCTTC
few TRBJ2-5 NA 14 TRBV9 CASSVLGGQETQYF TGTGCCAGCAGCGTATTAGGGGGCCAAGAGACCCAGTACTTC
NA TRBJ2-3 TRBD1 13 TRBV5-1 CASSGTGLDTQYF TGCGCCAGCAGCGGGACAGGTTTGGATACGCAGTATTTT
NA TRBJ2-3 NA 15 TRBV4-1 CASSHGGLVADTQYF TGCGCCAGCAGCCACGGGGGACTTGTTGCAGATACGCAGTATTTT
NA TRBJ2-7 TRBD1 15 TRBV6-1 CASILQGAPTYEQYF TGTGCCAGCATTTTACAGGGGGCTCCCACCTACGAGCAGTACTTC
few TRBJ2-3 NA 15 TRBV9 CASSVTPGGTDTQYF TGTGCCAGCAGCGTAACCCCCGGGGGCACAGATACGCAGTATTTT
few TRBJ2-7 TRBD1 14 TRBV18 CASSPGQGKGEQYF TGTGCCAGCTCACCGGGACAGGGGAAGGGCGAGCAGTACTTC
NA TRBJ2-7 NA 13 TRBV11-2 CASSLGLEYEQYF TGTGCCAGCAGCTTGGGACTGGAATACGAGCAGTACTTC
few TRBJ2-1 TRBD2 19 TRBV5-4 CASSLGGQRLAGAYNEQFF TGTGCCAGCAGCTTAGGAGGGCAGCGACTAGCGGGGGCTTACAATGAGCAGTTCTTC
NA TRBJ2-3 TRBD2 15 TRBV23-1 CASSRAGGPGDTQYF TGCGCCAGCAGTAGAGCGGGAGGGCCTGGGGATACGCAGTATTTT
NA TRBJ1-2 NA 15 TRBV4-1 CASSQDSREYYGYTF TGCGCCAGCAGCCAAGATTCCAGGGAATATTACGGCTACACCTTC
NA TRBJ1-1 TRBD1 13 TRBV29-1 CSVVAGGNTEAFF TGCAGCGTTGTGGCAGGGGGCAACACTGAAGCTTTCTTT
NA TRBJ2-7 TRBD2 13 TRBV29-1 CSVDSGGAYEQYF TGCAGCGTTGATAGCGGGGGGGCCTACGAGCAGTACTTC
NA TRBJ1-5 TRBD1 14 TRBV29-1 CSVGTGTGTQPQHF TGCAGCGTGGGGACTGGGACAGGTACTCAGCCCCAGCATTTT
few TRBJ1-1 TRBD1 13 TRBV28 CASRYQGATEAFF TGTGCCAGCAGATATCAGGGGGCCACTGAAGCTTTCTTT
few TRBJ1-4 NA 13 TRBV9 CASSASSTEKLFF TGTGCCAGCAGCGCCAGCTCGACAGAAAAACTGTTTTTT
few TRBJ1-1 NA 14 TRBV7-9 CASSLVEVITEAFF TGTGCCAGCAGCTTAGTAGAGGTAATCACTGAAGCTTTCTTT
NA TRBJ2-1 NA 12 TRBV7-2 CASSLVDKEQFF TGTGCCAGCAGCTTAGTCGACAAAGAGCAGTTCTTC
NA TRBJ1-2 NA 16 TRBV5-1 CASSLGRGAPNYGYTF TGCGCCAGCAGCTTGGGGAGGGGAGCCCCTAACTATGGCTACACCTTC
NA TRBJ2-1 TRBD2 14 TRBV11-2 CASSLAGGYNEQFF TGTGCCAGCAGTCTAGCGGGAGGGTACAATGAGCAGTTCTTC
NA TRBJ2-7 NA 13 TRBV7-2 CASSLGQGFEQYF TGTGCCAGCAGCTTAGGGCAGGGATTCGAGCAGTACTTC
NA TRBJ2-5 NA 15 TRBV5-6 CASSLVGLTQETQYF TGTGCCAGCAGCTTGGTGGGACTCACTCAAGAGACCCAGTACTTC
few TRBJ2-7 TRBD1 14 TRBV10-3 CAISPGQGAHEQYF TGTGCCATCAGCCCCGGGCAGGGGGCCCACGAGCAGTACTTC
NA TRBJ2-7 TRBD2 16 TRBV7-2 CASSLRTSGGSYEQYF TGTGCCAGCAGCCTCAGGACTAGCGGGGGTTCCTACGAGCAGTACTTC
few TRBJ2-5 NA 14 TRBV4-2 CASSLGQLQETQYF TGTGCCAGCAGCCTAGGACAGCTCCAAGAGACCCAGTACTTC
few TRBJ2-7 TRBD1 11 TRBV2 CATGGVYEQYF TGTGCTACAGGGGGCGTCTACGAGCAGTACTTC